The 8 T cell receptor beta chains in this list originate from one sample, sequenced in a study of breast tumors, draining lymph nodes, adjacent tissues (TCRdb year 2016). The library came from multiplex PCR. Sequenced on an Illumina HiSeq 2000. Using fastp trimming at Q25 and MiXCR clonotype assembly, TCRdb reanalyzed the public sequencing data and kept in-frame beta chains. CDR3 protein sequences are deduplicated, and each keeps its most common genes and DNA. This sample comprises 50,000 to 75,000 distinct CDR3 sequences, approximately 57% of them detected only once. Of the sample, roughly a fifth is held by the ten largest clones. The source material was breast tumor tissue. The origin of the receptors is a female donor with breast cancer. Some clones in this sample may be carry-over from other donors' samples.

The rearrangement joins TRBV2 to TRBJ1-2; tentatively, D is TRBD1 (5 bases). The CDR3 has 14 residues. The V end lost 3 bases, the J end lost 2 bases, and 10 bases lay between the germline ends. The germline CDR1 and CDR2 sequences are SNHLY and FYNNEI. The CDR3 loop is CASSEEGTNYGYTF. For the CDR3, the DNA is TGTGCCAGCAGTGAGGAGGGGACCAACTATGGCTACACCTTC.

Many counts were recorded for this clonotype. The CDR3 DNA is TGTGCCAGCAGCCAACACGCGGGCCCCGAGGGCGATGAGCAGTTCTTC. Its protein product is CASSQHAGPEGDEQFF. V gene TRBV7-9 combines with J gene TRBJ2-1, with a weak D call TRBD2 (5 bases). This CDR3 has 16 amino acids. Germline V gene sequence: CDR1 SEHNR, CDR2 FQNEAQ (reference sequence). Trimming took off 5 bases at V and 8 bases at J, with 22 bases between the two ends.

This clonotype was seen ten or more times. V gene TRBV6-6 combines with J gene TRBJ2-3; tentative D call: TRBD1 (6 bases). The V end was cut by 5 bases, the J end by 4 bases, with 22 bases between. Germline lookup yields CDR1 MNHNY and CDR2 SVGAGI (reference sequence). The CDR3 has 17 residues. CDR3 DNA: TGTGCCAGCAGTCAGACCACCGGGACATCGACTTCAGATACGCAGTATTTT. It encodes CASSQTTGTSTSDTQYF.

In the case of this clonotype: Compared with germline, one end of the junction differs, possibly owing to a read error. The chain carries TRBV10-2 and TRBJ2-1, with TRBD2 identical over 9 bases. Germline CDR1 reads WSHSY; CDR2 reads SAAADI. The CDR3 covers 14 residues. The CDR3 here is CASRPGLAPQAAIF. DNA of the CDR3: TGCGCCAGCAGGCCGGGACTAGCACCGCAGGCGGCGATCTTC.

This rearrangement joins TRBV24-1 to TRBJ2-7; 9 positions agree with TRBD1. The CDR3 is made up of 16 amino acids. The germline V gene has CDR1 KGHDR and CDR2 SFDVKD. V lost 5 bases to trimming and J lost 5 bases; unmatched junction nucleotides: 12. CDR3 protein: CATSAISDRGRNEQYF. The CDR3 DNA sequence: TGTGCCACCAGTGCTATAAGCGACAGGGGGAGAAACGAGCAGTACTTC.

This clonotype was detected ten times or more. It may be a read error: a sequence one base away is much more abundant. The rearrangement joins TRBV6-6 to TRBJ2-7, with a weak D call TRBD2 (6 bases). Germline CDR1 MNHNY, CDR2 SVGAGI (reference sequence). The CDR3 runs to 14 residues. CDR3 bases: TGTGCCAGCAGTCACTCAGGAGGGACTCACGAGCAGTACTTC. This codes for CASSHSGGTHEQYF.

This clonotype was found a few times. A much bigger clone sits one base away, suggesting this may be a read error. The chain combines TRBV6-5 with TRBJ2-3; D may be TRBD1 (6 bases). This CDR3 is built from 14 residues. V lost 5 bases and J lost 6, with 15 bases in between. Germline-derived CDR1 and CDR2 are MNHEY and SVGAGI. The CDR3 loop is CASSPDFRGDTQYF. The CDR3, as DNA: TGTGCCAGCAGTCCCGACTTTAGGGGGGATACGCAGTATTTT.

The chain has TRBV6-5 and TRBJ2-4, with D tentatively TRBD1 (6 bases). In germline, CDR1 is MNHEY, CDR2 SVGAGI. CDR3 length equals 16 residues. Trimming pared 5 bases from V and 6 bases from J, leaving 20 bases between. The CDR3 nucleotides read TGTGCCAGCAGTCAAAGTCAGGGGTTGGACGTAAACATTCAGTACTTC. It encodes CASSQSQGLDVNIQYF.